The sequence of this TCR beta chain was determined in a study of shared clonotypes between healthy human individuals. Study summary: Researchers assigned three CD4 naive, three CD4 memory, two CD8 naive and one CD8 memory plate to each donor.

Genomic DNA of every subset was divided equally among multiple immunoSEQ plates. Sequencing used immunoSEQ multiplex PCR; TCRdb keeps in-frame clones, though not all of them. The sample contains some 1,400,000 clones, roughly 97% of which appear only once. CDR3 length: 14 residues. Per the germline V gene, CDR1 is WSHSY and CDR2 is SAAADI. Trimming shortened V by 2 bases and J by 7 bases, and 12 bases separated the two germline ends. The sequencing input was naive CD4+ T cells sorted from blood. Subset meaning: CD45RA+ positively selected. This chain joins TRBV10-2 and TRBJ2-1, with a possible D match to TRBD2 (5 bases). The clonotype originates from a man between 25 and 39 years old in good health. The CDR3 region has the DNA TGCGCCAGCAGTGAGGCCTCTAGCTGGAATGAGCAGTTCTTC. This sequence encodes CASSEASSWNEQFF.